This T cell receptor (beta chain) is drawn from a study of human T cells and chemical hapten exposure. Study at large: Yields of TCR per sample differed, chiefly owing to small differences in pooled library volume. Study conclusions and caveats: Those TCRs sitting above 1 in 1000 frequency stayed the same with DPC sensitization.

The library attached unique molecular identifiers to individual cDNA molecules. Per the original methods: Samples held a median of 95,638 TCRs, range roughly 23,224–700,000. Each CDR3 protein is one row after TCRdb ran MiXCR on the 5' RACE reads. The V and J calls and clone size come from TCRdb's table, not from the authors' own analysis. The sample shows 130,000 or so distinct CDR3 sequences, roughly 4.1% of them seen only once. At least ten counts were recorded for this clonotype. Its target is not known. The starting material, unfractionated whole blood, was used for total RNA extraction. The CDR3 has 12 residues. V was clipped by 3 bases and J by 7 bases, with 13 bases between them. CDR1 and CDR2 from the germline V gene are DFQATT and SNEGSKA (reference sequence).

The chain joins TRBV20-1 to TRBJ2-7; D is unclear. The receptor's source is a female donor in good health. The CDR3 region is CSASLTELEQYF. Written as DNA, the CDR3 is TGCAGTGCTAGTTTAACCGAATTAGAGCAGTACTTC.